The clone carrying this T cell receptor beta chain was seen a handful of times. The source material, RNA transcripts, was used to amplify TCR beta CDR3 regions. The HTBI set primed first-round TCR CDR3 RT-PCR. TCRdb re-analysed the multiplex PCR reads in MiXCR, keeping a single row per CDR3 protein. The repertoire holds approximately 600,000 distinct CDR3 sequences, with around 21% as singletons. The data stem from a study of T cells in Graves' hyperthyroidism and ophthalmopathy. The sequenced material came from blood. This receptor was taken from a man aged 30 to 39 with Graves' ophthalmopathy.

The chain's CDR3 is CAIRRTGDEQYF. CDR3 nucleotides: TGTGCCATCAGACGGACAGGGGACGAGCAGTACTTC. The chain is built from TRBV10-3 and TRBJ2-7, with TRBD1 identical over 9 bases. V dropped 6 bases and J dropped 5; count of bases not matched to a gene: 2. Looked up from germline, CDR1 is ENHRY and CDR2 is SYGVKD. The CDR3 totals 12 residues.